The 16 T cell receptor beta chains in this list originate from one sample, sequenced in a study of T-cell reconstitution after alpha-beta-depleted transplantation in children. Preparation of the TCRbeta library involved a method that used unique molecular identifiers. In TCRdb, the PCR reads were re-called with MiXCR into one record per CDR3 protein. The sample lists 200,000 to 250,000 distinct CDR3 sequences; 6.5% to 10% were seen once. Here the sequenced sample was PBMCs, mostly from graft donor cells, taken 180 days after TCRalphabeta/CD19-depleted stem cell transplant. The receptors derive from a male patient under 18 who had a stem cell transplant for acute lymphoblastic leukemia, so the T cells may come from the graft donor.

With regard to this clonotype: This may stem from a read error, because a much larger clone lies one nucleotide away. The chain has TRBV7-9 and TRBJ2-3, with TRBD1 as a possible D gene (5 bases). Germline CDR1 reads SEHNR; CDR2 reads FQNEAQ (reference sequence). The CDR3 has 9 amino acids. The CDR3 DNA is TGTGCCAGCAGCTTCCGCAGGGCTTTT. As protein: CASSFRRAF.

In its sample, this clonotype was seen many times. The chain couples TRBV12-3 or TRBV12-4 to TRBJ2-3; D unresolved. The germline V and J ends were trimmed by 5 bases and 4 bases, with 7 bases remaining between them. This CDR3 has 12 residues. The chain's CDR3 is CASSLRPDTQYF. In nucleotides, the CDR3 is TGTGCCAGCAGTCTCCGCCCAGATACGCAGTATTTT.

The chain has TRBV27 and TRBJ1-5, with a possible D match to TRBD1 (6 bases). Trimming shortened V by 2 bases and J by 4 bases, and 15 bases separated the two germline ends. Germline CDR1 and CDR2: MNHEY and SMNVEV (reference sequence). This CDR3 is built from 16 residues. CDR3 sequence (DNA): TGTGCCAGCAGTTTAGCCGGGACACCAGGGAATCAGCCCCAGCATTTT. This translates into CASSLAGTPGNQPQHF.

The chain combines TRBV7-3 with TRBJ2-7; maybe TRBD1 (5 bases). CDR3 length equals 15 residues. The germline CDR1 and CDR2 sequences are SGHTA and FQGTGA. V lost 5 bases, J lost 0 bases, and 14 bases lay in between. The CDR3 region has the DNA TGTGCCAGCAGCAGCAGGACACGCCACTCCTACGAGCAGTACTTC. This translates into CASSSRTRHSYEQYF.

This clonotype was found many times. The rearrangement joins TRBV15 to TRBJ2-1; D is unclear. Germline V gene sequence: CDR1 LNHNV, CDR2 YYDKDF (reference sequence). CDR3 length: 12 amino acids. V was clipped by 1 base and J by 6 bases, with 4 bases between them. CDR3 region: CATSRGSNEQFF. The CDR3 DNA reads TGTGCCACCAGCAGAGGGTCCAATGAGCAGTTCTTC.

At least ten counts were recorded for this clonotype. The chain joins TRBV28 to TRBJ2-1; 8 bases are a match to TRBD2. The germline gives CDR1 MDHEN, CDR2 SYDVKM. The CDR3 sequence is 15 residues long. With V trimmed by 5 bases and J by 2 bases, 5 bases remained unmatched. CDR3 region: CASSPSGSAYNEQFF. The CDR3 region has the DNA TGTGCCAGCAGTCCGAGCGGGAGTGCCTACAATGAGCAGTTCTTC.

This clonotype appeared many times. This chain uses TRBV11-2 with TRBJ2-1; maybe TRBD1 (6 bases). Trimming shortened V by 3 bases and J by 8 bases, and 11 bases separated the two germline ends. Per the germline V gene, CDR1 is SGHAT and CDR2 is FQNNGV. This CDR3 has 13 amino acids. The CDR3 DNA follows: TGTGCCAGCAGCTTCTACCAGGGGTATGAGCAGTTCTTC. Translation gives CASSFYQGYEQFF. Full variable domain (missing parts from reference TRBV11-2 and TRBJ2-1): EAGVAQSPRYKIIEKRQSVAFWCNPISGHATLYWYQQILGQGPKLLIQFQNNGVVDDSQLPKDRFSAERLKGVDSTLKIQPAKLEDSAVYLCASSFYQGYEQFFGPGTRLTVL.

In its sample, this clonotype was seen many times. V and J are TRBV2 and TRBJ1-6; 11 positions agree with TRBD1. Trimming took 6 bases from V and 7 from J; bases not matched to a gene: 2. The CDR3 spans 14 residues. From germline, CDR1 is SNHLY and CDR2 FYNNEI. Here the CDR3 reads CASRGQGANSPLHF. In nucleotides, the CDR3 is TGTGCCAGCAGAGGACAGGGGGCGAATTCACCCCTCCACTTT.

This clonotype was observed at least ten times. This rearrangement joins TRBV6-1 to TRBJ1-3; tentative D call: TRBD1 (6 bases). V lost 6 bases and J 3 bases, leaving 15 bases between the germline ends. The CDR3 covers 15 residues. Germline V gene data show CDR1 as MNHNS and CDR2 as SASEGT. CDR3 loop: CASSPTPGVGNTIYF. In nucleotides, the CDR3 is TGTGCCAGCAGCCCCACCCCAGGGGTTGGAAACACCATATATTTT.

In its sample, this clonotype was seen many times. V gene TRBV5-1 combines with J gene TRBJ2-5; either TRBD1 or TRBD2 may fit D (5 bases each). V lost 0 bases, J lost 1 base, and 10 bases lay in between. The length of the CDR3 is 15 residues. CDR1 and CDR2 (germline): SGHRS, YFSETQ. The CDR3 DNA reads as TGCGCCAGCAGCTTGGAGGTGGGACGCCAAGAGACCCAGTACTTC. As protein: CASSLEVGRQETQYF.

The V and J genes are TRBV7-3 and TRBJ1-4; perhaps TRBD1 as D (6 bases). Germline-derived CDR1 and CDR2 are SGHTA and FQGTGA. V was pared by 5 bases and J by 8 bases, with 15 bases between. The CDR3 consists of 14 residues. CDR3 DNA sequence: TGTGCCAGCAGCAATGGGGGGGCGGGGGAAAAACTGTTTTTT. Its translation is CASSNGGAGEKLFF. The entire variable domain, with the rest obtained from reference TRBV7-3 and TRBJ1-4, is as follows: GAGVSQTPSNKVTEKGKYVELRCDPISGHTALYWYRQSLGQGPEFLIYFQGTGAADDSGLPNDRFFAVRPEGSVSTLKIQRTERGDSAVYLCASSNGGAGEKLFFGSGTQLSVL.

This clonotype was observed at least ten times. This chain uses TRBV6-2 or TRBV6-3 with TRBJ1-6, with unresolved D. Trimming removed 6 bases from V and 6 bases from J, with 6 bases in between. CDR1 MNHEY and CDR2 SVGEGT come from the germline V gene. The length of the CDR3 is 12 residues. CDR3 coding DNA: TGTGCCAGCAGACGGTCTAATTCACCCCTCCACTTT. The encoded protein is CASRRSNSPLHF.

This clonotype was detected many times. The chain joins TRBV20-1 to TRBJ2-3, with TRBD1 identical over 9 bases. CDR1 is DFQATT, CDR2 SNEGSKA, per germline (reference sequence). Trimming at V came to 6 bases and at J to 2 bases, leaving 6 bases not matched to a gene. The CDR3 totals 14 residues. The CDR3 region is CSAPGTGYTDTQYF. CDR3 DNA sequence: TGCAGTGCGCCCGGGACAGGGTACACAGATACGCAGTATTTT.

This clonotype was seen at least ten times. V and J are TRBV20-1 and TRBJ2-6; no reliable D call. CDR1 and CDR2 from the germline V gene are DFQATT and SNEGSKA (reference sequence). The CDR3 extends over 11 amino acids. Trimming removed 5 bases from V and 4 bases from J, with 3 bases in between. CDR3 in amino acids: CSAQGANVLTF. DNA of the CDR3: TGCAGTGCTCAGGGGGCCAACGTCCTGACTTTC.

This clonotype has only a few counts. The V and J genes are TRBV3-1 and TRBJ2-3; 9 nucleotides line up with TRBD2. Germline V CDR1 and CDR2: LGHDT, YNNKEL (reference sequence). The CDR3 is 19 residues long. The V segment lost 0 bases and the J segment 3 bases; nucleotides outside the gene matches: 13. CDR3: CASSQEKWAGGGWTDTQYF. DNA of the CDR3: TGTGCCAGCAGCCAAGAGAAATGGGCGGGAGGGGGGTGGACAGATACGCAGTATTTT.

Ten or more counts support this clonotype. The V and J genes are TRBV9 and TRBJ1-2; a weak D match, TRBD1 (6 bases). There are 14 residues in the CDR3. Trimming left V 2 bases short and J 8 bases short, with 16 bases between. CDR1 SGDLS and CDR2 YYNGEE come from the germline V gene. The CDR3 bases are TGTGCCAGCAGCGTGAGGGAGGGGGGAGGAGGCTACACCTTC. It is translated as CASSVREGGGGYTF.